This T cell receptor (beta chain) is drawn from a study of blood T cell repertoires in COVID-19. This clone was counted a single time. Researchers sorted participants into cohorts using their self-reported clinical history. Exposed enrollees had met someone with a PCR-confirmed or clinician-diagnosed COVID-19 case at some point within the 2 weeks before study entry. The CDR3 is 14 amino acids. V lost 0 bases and J 8 bases, leaving 8 bases between the germline ends. Germline CDR1 is SGHTA and CDR2 is FQGNSA. The data were produced by immunoSEQ multiplex PCR, yet TCRdb's version contains in-frame clones alone and is incomplete. The repertoire holds some 150,000 clones, with 84% as singletons.

The sequenced sample was PBMCs or T cells enriched from blood (not recorded which). This TCR came from a woman aged 50 to 60 who had been exposed to COVID-19. The chain combines TRBV7-2 with TRBJ1-6, with D uncertain. The CDR3 sequence is CASSLANRDSPLHF. The CDR3 DNA is TGTGCCAGCAGCTTAGCTAATCGGGATTCACCCCTCCACTTT.